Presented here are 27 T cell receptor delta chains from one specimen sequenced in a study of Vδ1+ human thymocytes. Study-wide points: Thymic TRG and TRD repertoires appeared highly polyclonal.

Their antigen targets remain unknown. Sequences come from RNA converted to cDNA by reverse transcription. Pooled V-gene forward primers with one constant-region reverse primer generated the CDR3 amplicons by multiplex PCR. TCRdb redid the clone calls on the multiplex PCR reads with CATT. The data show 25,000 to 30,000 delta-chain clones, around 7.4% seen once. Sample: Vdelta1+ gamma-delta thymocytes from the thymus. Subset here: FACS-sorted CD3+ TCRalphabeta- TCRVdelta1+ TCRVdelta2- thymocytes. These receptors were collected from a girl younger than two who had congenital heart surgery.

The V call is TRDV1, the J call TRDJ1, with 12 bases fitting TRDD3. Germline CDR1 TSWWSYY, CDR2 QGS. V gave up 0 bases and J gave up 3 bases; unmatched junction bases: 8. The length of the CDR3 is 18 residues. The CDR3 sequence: CALGELGGPGGYADKLIF. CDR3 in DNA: TGTGCTCTTGGGGAACTCGGGGGCCCTGGGGGATACGCCGATAAACTCATCTTT.

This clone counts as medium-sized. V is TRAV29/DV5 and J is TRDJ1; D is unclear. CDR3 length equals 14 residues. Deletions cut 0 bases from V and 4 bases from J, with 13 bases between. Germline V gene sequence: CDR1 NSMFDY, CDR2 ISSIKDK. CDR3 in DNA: TGTGCAGCAAGCGCGGGTAGGGGTTACGATAAACTCATCTTT. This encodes CAASAGRGYDKLIF.

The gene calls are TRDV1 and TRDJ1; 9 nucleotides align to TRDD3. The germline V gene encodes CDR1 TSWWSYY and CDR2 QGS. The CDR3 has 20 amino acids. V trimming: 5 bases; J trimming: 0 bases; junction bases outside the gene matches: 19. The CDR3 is CALGSNSPYWGTSYTDKLIF. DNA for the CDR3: TGTGCTCTTGGGTCAAATTCCCCTTACTGGGGGACCTCGTACACCGATAAACTCATCTTT.

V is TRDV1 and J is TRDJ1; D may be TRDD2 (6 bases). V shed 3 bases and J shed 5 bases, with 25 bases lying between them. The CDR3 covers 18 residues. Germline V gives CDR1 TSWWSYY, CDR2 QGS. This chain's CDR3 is CALGDLFLSGYPGDKLIF. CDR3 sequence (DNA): TGTGCTCTTGGGGATTTATTCCTATCGGGGTACCCAGGGGATAAACTCATCTTT.

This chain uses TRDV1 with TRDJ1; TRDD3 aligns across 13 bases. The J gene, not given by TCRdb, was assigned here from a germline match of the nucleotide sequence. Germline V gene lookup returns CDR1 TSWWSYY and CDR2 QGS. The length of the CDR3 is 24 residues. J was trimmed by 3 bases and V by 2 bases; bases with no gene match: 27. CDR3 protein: CALGEIGVWRGNWGIRVSSDKLIF. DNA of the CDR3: TGTGCTCTTGGGGAAATCGGCGTGTGGAGGGGTAACTGGGGGATACGCGTATCCTCCGATAAACTCATCTTT.

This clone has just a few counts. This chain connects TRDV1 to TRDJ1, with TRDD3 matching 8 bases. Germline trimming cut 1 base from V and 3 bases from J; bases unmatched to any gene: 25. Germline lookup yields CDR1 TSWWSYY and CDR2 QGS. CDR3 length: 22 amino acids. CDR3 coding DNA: TGTGCTCTTGGGGAACACGCTCCTCCCGCCCTCGGTCGGGGGGATAGGCCCGATAAACTCATCTTT. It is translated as CALGEHAPPALGRGDRPDKLIF.

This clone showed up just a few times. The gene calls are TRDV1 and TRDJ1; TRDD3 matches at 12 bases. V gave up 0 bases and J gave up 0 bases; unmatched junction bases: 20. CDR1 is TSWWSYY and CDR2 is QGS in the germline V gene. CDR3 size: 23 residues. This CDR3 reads CALGELVVFETYWGIPYTDKLIF. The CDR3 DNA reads TGTGCTCTTGGGGAACTAGTTGTCTTTGAAACCTACTGGGGGATACCCTACACCGATAAACTCATCTTT.

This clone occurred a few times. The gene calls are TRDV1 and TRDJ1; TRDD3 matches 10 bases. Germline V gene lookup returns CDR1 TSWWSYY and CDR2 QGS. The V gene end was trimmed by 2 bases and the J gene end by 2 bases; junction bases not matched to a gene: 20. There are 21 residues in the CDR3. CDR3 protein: CALGEGSGPTGGYAGTDKLIF. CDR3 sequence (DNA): TGTGCTCTTGGGGAAGGATCCGGACCTACGGGGGGATACGCTGGAACCGATAAACTCATCTTT.

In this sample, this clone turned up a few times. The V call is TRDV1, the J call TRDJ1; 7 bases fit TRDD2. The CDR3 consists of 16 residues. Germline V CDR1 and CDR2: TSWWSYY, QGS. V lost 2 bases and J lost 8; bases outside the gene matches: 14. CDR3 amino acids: CALGEDFLLGEMKLIF. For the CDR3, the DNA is TGTGCTCTTGGGGAAGATTTCCTACTTGGGGAGATGAAACTCATCTTT.

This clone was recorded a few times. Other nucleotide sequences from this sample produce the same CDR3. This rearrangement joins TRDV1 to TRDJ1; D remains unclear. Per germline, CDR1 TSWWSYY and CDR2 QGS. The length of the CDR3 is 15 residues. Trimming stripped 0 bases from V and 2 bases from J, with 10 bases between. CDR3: CALGELTGFTDKLIF. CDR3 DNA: TGTGCTCTTGGGGAACTAACCGGGTTTACCGATAAACTCATCTTT.

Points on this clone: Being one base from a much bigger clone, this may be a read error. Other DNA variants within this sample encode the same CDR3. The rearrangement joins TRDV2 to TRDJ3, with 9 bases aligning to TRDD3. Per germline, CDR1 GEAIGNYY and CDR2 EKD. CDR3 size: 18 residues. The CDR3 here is CACDTWGIECWDTRQMFF. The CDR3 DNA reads TGTGCCTGTGACACTTGGGGGATAGAGTGCTGGGACACCCGGCAGATGTTTTTC.

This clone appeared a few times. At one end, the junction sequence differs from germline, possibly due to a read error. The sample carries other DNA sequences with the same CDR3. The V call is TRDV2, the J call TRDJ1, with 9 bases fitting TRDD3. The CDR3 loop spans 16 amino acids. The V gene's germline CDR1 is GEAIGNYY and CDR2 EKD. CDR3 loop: CACDNWGTLYTDKLIF. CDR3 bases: TGTGCCTGTGACAACTGGGGGACCCTATACACTGATAAACTCATCTTT.

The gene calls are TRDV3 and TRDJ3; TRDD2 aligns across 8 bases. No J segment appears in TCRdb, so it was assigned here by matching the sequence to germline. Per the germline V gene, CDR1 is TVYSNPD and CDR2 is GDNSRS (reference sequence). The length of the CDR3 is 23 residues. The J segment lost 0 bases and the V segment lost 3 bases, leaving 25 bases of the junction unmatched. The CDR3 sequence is CAFKGLPRQAGIRRSWDTRQMFF. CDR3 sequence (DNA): TGTGCCTTCAAGGGCCTTCCTAGGCAGGCGGGGATTCGGCGCTCCTGGGACACCCGACAGATGTTTTTC.

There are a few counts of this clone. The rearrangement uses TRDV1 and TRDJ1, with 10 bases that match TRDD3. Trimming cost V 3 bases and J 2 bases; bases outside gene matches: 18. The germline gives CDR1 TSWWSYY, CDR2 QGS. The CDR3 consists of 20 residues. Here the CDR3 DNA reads TGTGCTCTTGGGGACCCCGCGCGTTCCCTCACTGGGGGATTGACCGATAAACTCATCTTT. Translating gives CALGDPARSLTGGLTDKLIF.

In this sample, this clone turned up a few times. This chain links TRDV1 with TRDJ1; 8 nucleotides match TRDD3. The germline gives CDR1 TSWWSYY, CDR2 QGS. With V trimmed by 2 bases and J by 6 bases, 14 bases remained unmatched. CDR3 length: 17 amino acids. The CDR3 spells CALGENLAFWGNHKLIF. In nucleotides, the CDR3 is TGTGCTCTTGGGGAAAACCTGGCCTTCTGGGGGAACCATAAACTCATCTTT.

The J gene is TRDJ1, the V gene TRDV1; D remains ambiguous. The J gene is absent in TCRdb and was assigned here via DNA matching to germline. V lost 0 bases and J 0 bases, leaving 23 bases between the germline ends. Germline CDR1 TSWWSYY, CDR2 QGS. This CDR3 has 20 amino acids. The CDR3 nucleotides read TGTGCTCTTGGGGAACTAGGAGAATGGCGGGTGGTCCCGTACACCGATAAACTCATCTTT. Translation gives CALGELGEWRVVPYTDKLIF.

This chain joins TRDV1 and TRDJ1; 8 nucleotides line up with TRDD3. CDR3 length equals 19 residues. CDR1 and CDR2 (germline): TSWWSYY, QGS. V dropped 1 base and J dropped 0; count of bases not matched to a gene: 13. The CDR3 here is CALGEPTTGGYRYTDKLIF. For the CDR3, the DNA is TGTGCTCTTGGGGAACCAACGACCGGGGGATATAGGTACACCGATAAACTCATCTTT.

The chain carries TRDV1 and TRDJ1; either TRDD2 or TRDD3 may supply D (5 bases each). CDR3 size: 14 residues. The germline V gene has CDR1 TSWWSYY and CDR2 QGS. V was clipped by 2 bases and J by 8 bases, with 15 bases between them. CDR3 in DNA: TGTGCTCTTGGGGAAGATACCCTTCTGGGCAAACTCATCTTT. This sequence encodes CALGEDTLLGKLIF.

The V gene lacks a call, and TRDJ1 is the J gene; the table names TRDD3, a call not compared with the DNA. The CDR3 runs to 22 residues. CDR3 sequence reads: CALGEGASLRRVYWTNTDKLIF. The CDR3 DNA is TGTGCTCTTGGGGAAGGGGCGAGTCTCCGGAGGGTGTACTGGACGAACACCGATAAACTCATCTTT.

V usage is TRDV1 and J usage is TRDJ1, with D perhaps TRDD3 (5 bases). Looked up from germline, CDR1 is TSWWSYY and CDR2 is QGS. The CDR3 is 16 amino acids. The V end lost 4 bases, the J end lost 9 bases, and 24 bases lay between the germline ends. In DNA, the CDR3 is TGTGCTCTTGGGGCGAATGACTGTGGGGACGTGAGGCAACTCATCTTT. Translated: CALGANDCGDVRQLIF.

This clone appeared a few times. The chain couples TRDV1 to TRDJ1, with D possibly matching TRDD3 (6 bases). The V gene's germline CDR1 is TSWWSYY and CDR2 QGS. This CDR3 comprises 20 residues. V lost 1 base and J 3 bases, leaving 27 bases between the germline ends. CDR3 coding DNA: TGTGCTCTTGGGGAACGATCGTCGGGGCTGGAGGATACAAGTCCCGATAAACTCATCTTT. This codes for CALGERSSGLEDTSPDKLIF.

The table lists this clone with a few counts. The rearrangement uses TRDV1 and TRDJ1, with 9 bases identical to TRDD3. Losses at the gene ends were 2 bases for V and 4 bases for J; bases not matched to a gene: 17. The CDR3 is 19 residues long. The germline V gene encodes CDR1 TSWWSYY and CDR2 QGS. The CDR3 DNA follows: TGTGCTCTTGGGGAAAGAGGAATTGGTACGGTACTGGGGGACGATAAACTCATCTTT. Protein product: CALGERGIGTVLGDDKLIF.

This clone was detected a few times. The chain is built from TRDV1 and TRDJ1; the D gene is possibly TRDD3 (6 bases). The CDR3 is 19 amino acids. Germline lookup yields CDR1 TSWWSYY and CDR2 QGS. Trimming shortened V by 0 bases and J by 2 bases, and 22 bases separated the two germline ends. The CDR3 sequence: CALGELCSLGIMTTDKLIF. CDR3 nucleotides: TGTGCTCTTGGGGAACTATGTAGTCTGGGGATTATGACGACCGATAAACTCATCTTT.

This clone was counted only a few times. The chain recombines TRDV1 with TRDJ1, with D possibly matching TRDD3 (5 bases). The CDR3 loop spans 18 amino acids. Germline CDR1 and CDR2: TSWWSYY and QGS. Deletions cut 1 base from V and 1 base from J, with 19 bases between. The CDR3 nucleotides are TGTGCTCTTGGGGAACACGCATACGCCCCGGAGCGCACCGATAAACTCATCTTT. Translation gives CALGEHAYAPERTDKLIF.

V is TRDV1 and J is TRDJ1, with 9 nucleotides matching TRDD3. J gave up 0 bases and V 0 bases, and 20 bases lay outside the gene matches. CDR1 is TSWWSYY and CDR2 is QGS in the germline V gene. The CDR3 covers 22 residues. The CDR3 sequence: CALGELRGLGDSLALYTDKLIF. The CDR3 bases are TGTGCTCTTGGGGAACTGAGAGGGCTGGGGGATTCTCTCGCGTTGTACACCGATAAACTCATCTTT.

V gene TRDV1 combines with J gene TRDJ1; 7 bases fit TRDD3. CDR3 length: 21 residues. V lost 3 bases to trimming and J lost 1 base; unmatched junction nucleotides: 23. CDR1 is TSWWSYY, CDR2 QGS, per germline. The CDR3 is CALGDPIGLGVLGTLTDKLIF. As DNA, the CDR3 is TGTGCTCTTGGGGACCCCATCGGATTGGGTGTACTGGGGACCCTCACCGATAAACTCATCTTT.

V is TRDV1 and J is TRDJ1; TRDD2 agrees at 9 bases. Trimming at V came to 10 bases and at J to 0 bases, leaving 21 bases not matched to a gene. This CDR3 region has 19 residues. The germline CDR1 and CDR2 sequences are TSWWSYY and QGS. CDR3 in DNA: TGTGCTCCGAGCCCCTCCTTCCTACTAATCGGGGAGCACACCGATAAACTCATCTTT. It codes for CAPSPSFLLIGEHTDKLIF.